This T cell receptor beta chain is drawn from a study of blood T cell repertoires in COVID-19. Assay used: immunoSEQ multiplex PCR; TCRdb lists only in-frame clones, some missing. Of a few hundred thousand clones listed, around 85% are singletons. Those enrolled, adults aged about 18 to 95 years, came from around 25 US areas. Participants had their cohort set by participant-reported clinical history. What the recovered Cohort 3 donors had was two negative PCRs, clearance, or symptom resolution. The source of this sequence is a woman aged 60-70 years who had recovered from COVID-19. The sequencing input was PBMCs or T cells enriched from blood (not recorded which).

In DNA form, the CDR3 reads TGTGCCAGCAGCTGGACAGGGGCCGGCTACACCTTC. Its protein is CASSWTGAGYTF. The chain links TRBV14 to TRBJ1-2, with TRBD1 matching over 9 bases. CDR1 and CDR2 from the germline V gene are SGHDN and FVKESK. The CDR3 loop spans 12 amino acids. V lost 5 bases to trimming and J lost 8 bases; unmatched junction nucleotides: 3.